This T cell receptor beta chain emerged from a study of blood T cell repertoires in COVID-19. This table comes from immunoSEQ multiplex PCR, and its TCRdb copy is limited to in-frame clones, with some not included. The data show 150,000 to 200,000 clones, about 85% seen once. Enrolled during active infection, Seattle patients were then followed longitudinally. This CDR3 is built from 12 residues. V gave up 6 bases and J gave up 9 bases, with 11 bases separating them. The sequencing input was peripheral blood. This sequence was found in a person aged 70 to 85 with COVID-19, enrolled during active disease. This rearrangement joins TRBV12-3 or TRBV12-4 to TRBJ2-2, with a weak D call TRBD2 (6 bases). The CDR3 nucleotides are TGTGCCAGCAGCTACCTAGCGAGGGAGCTGTTTTTT. Its protein product is CASSYLARELFF.